This TCR beta chain was found in a study of cytomegalovirus exposure and HLA in healthy donors. This CDR3 region has 15 residues. With 4 bases clipped from V and 6 bases from J, the junction kept 11 bases outside the gene matches. CDR1 and CDR2 from the germline V gene are SGHTS and YDEGEE. The PCR employed 60 Vbeta primers together with 13 Jbeta primers. Generated by immunoSEQ multiplex PCR, the TCRdb table keeps only in-frame clones and is missing some. The sample has around 88,000 clones, just under 80% seen once. The sequence came from a woman in her thirties or forties in good health and CMV-seropositive. Specimen: PBMCs. This chain connects TRBV5-8 to TRBJ1-1; 8 positions match TRBD1. The CDR3 nucleotides are TGTGCCAGCAGCCTCATCCGGGACAGGTGGTCTGAAGCTTTCTTT. Amino acid sequence: CASSLIRDRWSEAFF.